The 13 T cell receptor beta chains listed next were all sequenced from one sample in a study of T cells in localized non-small cell lung cancer. Produced via immunoSEQ multiplex PCR; TCRdb's table is partial and in-frame only. Seen here are 50,000 to 70,000 clones, approximately 90% observed once, and the top ten hold 15% to 20%. Material: peripheral blood, obtained before any cancer treatment. These receptors were taken from a man aged 35 to 69 with stage I lung adenocarcinoma.

This sequence joins TRBV6-1 and TRBJ1-2, with D possibly being TRBD1 (5 bases). Germline V gene sequence: CDR1 MNHNS, CDR2 SASEGT. V lost 2 bases to trimming and J lost 7 bases, with 11 bases between them. This CDR3 spans 13 amino acids. The CDR3 spells CASSEPGGVGYTF. The CDR3 DNA is TGTGCCAGCAGTGAACCTGGGGGTGTTGGCTACACCTTC.

V is TRBV5-1 and J is TRBJ1-5, with D hard to call. Trimming shortened V by 0 bases and J by 2 bases, and 6 bases separated the two germline ends. Germline CDR1 reads SGHRS; CDR2 reads YFSETQ. There are 14 residues in the CDR3. The CDR3 here is CASSLVPGNQPQHF. CDR3 sequence (DNA): TGCGCCAGCAGCTTGGTACCTGGCAATCAGCCCCAGCATTTT.

The rearrangement uses TRBV5-1 and TRBJ1-2; maybe TRBD1 (5 bases). V dropped 0 bases and J dropped 2 bases, with 23 bases sitting between them. CDR1 is SGHRS and CDR2 is YFSETQ in the germline V gene. The CDR3 runs 19 residues. As DNA, the CDR3 is TGCGCCAGCAGCTTGGTTGGGGCCGCTGAGTCGACACCCAACTATGGCTACACCTTC. It encodes CASSLVGAAESTPNYGYTF.

The V gene is TRBV6-6, the J gene TRBJ1-5, with D possibly being TRBD1 (6 bases). Germline lookup yields CDR1 MNHNY and CDR2 SVGAGI (reference sequence). Trimming cost V 8 bases and J 4 bases, with 15 bases left between them. This CDR3 has 14 amino acids. The CDR3 spells CASLDSSVNQPQHF. The DNA for the CDR3 is TGTGCCAGCCTGGACAGCTCAGTAAATCAGCCCCAGCATTTT.

The genes are TRBV7-6 and TRBJ1-3; TRBD1 matches at 12 bases. This CDR3 comprises 18 residues. Germline V gene lookup returns CDR1 SGHVS and CDR2 FNYEAQ. After removal of 6 bases from V and 4 bases from J, the junction contained 13 bases not matched to a gene. CDR3 sequence: CASRPPLGQGARGNTIYF. CDR3 nucleotides: TGTGCCAGCAGACCTCCATTGGGACAGGGGGCGCGAGGAAACACCATATATTTT. Supplemented by reference TRBV7-6 and TRBJ1-3, the full variable domain reads GAGVSQSPRYKVTKRGQDVALRCDPISGHVSLYWYRQALGQGPEFLTYFNYEAQQDKSGLPNDRFSAERPEGSISTLTIQRTEQRDSAMYRCASRPPLGQGARGNTIYFGEGSWLTVV.

The chain recombines TRBV7-2 with TRBJ2-7; D unresolved. Germline V gene data show CDR1 as SGHTA and CDR2 as FQGNSA. V was pared by 3 bases and J by 9 bases, with 9 bases between. This CDR3 region has 11 residues. The CDR3 protein is CASSFRQVQYF. The CDR3 DNA sequence: TGTGCCAGCAGCTTTAGACAAGTGCAGTACTTC.

The chain uses TRBV11-3 and TRBJ2-7, with 9 bases aligning to TRBD1. Germline lookup yields CDR1 SGHNT and CDR2 YENEEA. V lost 6 bases to trimming and J lost 3 bases; unmatched junction nucleotides: 0. This CDR3 contains 12 residues. The CDR3 reads CASRGQGYEQYF. In DNA, the CDR3 is TGTGCCAGCAGGGGACAGGGCTACGAGCAGTACTTC.

The gene calls are TRBV5-6 and TRBJ2-1; TRBD2 is a possible D gene (6 bases). Germline CDR1 SGHDT, CDR2 YYEEEE. Trimming removed 5 bases at V and 3 bases at J, with 15 bases between. The CDR3 has 15 amino acids. The CDR3, as DNA: TGTGCCAGCAGATCGGGACTCGCCCTCTACAATGAGCAGTTCTTC. Amino acids: CASRSGLALYNEQFF.

The chain links TRBV19 to TRBJ2-1; no clear D. Trimming stripped 4 bases from V and 4 bases from J, with 14 bases between. The CDR3 length is 15 residues. Per the germline V gene, CDR1 is LNHDA and CDR2 is SQIVND (reference sequence). The CDR3 sequence is CASSKLSFTYNEQFF. CDR3 nucleotides: TGTGCCAGTAGTAAACTCAGCTTCACTTACAATGAGCAGTTCTTC.

The chain recombines TRBV7-8 with TRBJ2-1, with D hard to call. The CDR3 length is 13 residues. With 1 base removed from V and 9 bases from J, the gap between germline ends came to 10 bases. Germline V gives CDR1 SGHVS, CDR2 FQNEAQ. Here the CDR3 DNA reads TGTGCCAGCAGCTTAGTGGTACGTGGTGAGCAGTTCTTC. It codes for CASSLVVRGEQFF.

This rearrangement joins TRBV4-1 to TRBJ1-2; D is unresolved. V dropped 0 bases and J dropped 7 bases, with 12 bases sitting between them. The CDR3 has 14 amino acids. CDR1 and CDR2 from the germline V gene are MGHRA and YSYEKL. CDR3 nucleotide sequence: TGCGCCAGCAGCCAAGATTTGATACGGGTTGGCTACACCTTC. Encoded protein: CASSQDLIRVGYTF.

The V gene is TRBV18, the J gene TRBJ1-1; tentatively, D is TRBD1 (6 bases). The V end was cut by 3 bases, the J end by 0 bases, with 20 bases between. The CDR3 runs 18 residues. Germline V lookup: CDR1 KGHSH, CDR2 LQKENI. The chain's CDR3 is CASSPIVTGARMNTEAFF. The CDR3 nucleotides are TGTGCCAGCTCACCGATAGTTACGGGGGCCCGGATGAACACTGAAGCTTTCTTT.

This chain uses TRBV18 with TRBJ2-2; D is unresolved. The germline gives CDR1 KGHSH, CDR2 LQKENI. V lost 0 bases and J 5 bases, leaving 7 bases between the germline ends. CDR3 length equals 14 residues. The DNA for the CDR3 is TGTGCCAGCTCACCACCCAGCCGGACCGGGGAGCTGTTTTTT. It codes for CASSPPSRTGELFF.